This TCR beta chain is drawn from a study of shared T cell receptors in the human thymus. Method: immunoSEQ multiplex PCR; TCRdb's copy keeps in-frame clones and lacks some. The sample holds 600,000 or so clones, 80% to 90% seen once. CDR1 is SGHNT, CDR2 YYREEE, per germline (reference sequence). J gave up 5 bases and V 5 bases, and 8 bases lay outside the gene matches. CDR3 length: 16 amino acids. These data were also filed under a second study, of human thymus T cells. That source reports: Related work found strong thymic repertoire overlap between unrelated individuals.

Source material: thymocytes. The chain is built from TRBV5-4 and TRBJ2-2, with 11 bases aligning to TRBD1. The source is a boy in the first two years of life with a congenital heart defect. The CDR3 spells CASSRPGQGGTGELFF. CDR3 DNA: TGTGCCAGCAGTCGACCGGGACAGGGGGGGACCGGGGAGCTGTTTTTT.